This T cell receptor (beta chain) was observed in a study of cytomegalovirus exposure and HLA in healthy donors (TCRdb year 2017). In terms of the full investigation: An earlier analysis of roughly 570 of the donors reported 276 Gb of sequence data and around 100 million unique TCR beta sequences obtained from 180 million or so T cells. About 300 gigabases of sequencing data and approximately 84 million unique TCR sequences were included in an early release covering about 700 HLA-typed donors. Among the roughly 370 genotyped donors, around 79% belonged to the genetic ancestry cluster associated with self-reported Caucasian donors. The study was designed to test whether signatures of past pathogen exposure could be identified by cataloging public T cell receptors. The study used immunosequencing to profile the T cell repertoires of approximately 690 subjects and linked those repertoires to cytomegalovirus serostatus. In addition to the first cohort of 650 to 800 subjects, a separate validation cohort of over 90 different subjects was used. To predict cytomegalovirus infection status, the study brought together high-throughput TCR immunosequencing, statistical association of individual TCRs with disease status, and machine learning. To study patterns of TCR occurrence, a later analysis re-analyzed previously published TCR beta repertoires from around 700 donors and added high-resolution HLA genotyping. Rather than using new phenotypic data, the later analysis identified candidate immune exposures from TCR beta sequences and from how often those sequences occurred across donors. An earlier analysis of fewer than 700 of the donors applied high-throughput TCR beta sequencing to assess whether each TCR beta V gene segment acted as functional or pseudogenic. Donor age, sex, ethnicity and CMV serostatus were compiled alongside the repertoire data. Genome-wide SNP genotypes for about 65% of the roughly 670 donors were used in a later genetic analysis, which treated that subset as a discovery cohort. All discovery cohort repertoires had been generated on a single sequencing platform. Class I and class II HLA loci were covered by the typing at four-digit resolution. Typing coverage differed by locus: A, B, C, DRB1 and DQB1 were typed in about 629-640 donors, DQA1 in 500 to 550, DPA1 in nearly 610, and DPB1 in 472. Because of strong linkage in the cohort, roughly five DR-DQ haplotypes were treated as single units for association and clustering. Among about 370 genotyped donors of the cohort, an average of approximately 240,000 unique TCR beta nucleotide sequences was sequenced per donor, of which about 19% were non-productive.

V is clipped by 1 base and J by 4 bases, and the sequence between their germline boundaries is 10 bases long. The CDR3, cysteine through phenylalanine, is 13 amino acids long. Only the CDR3 portion is preserved as DNA: 39 bases, with reading frame beginning at the first base. CDR1 and CDR2, per the germline V gene, are SQVTM and ANQGSEA. Concerning this clone: What antigen it recognizes has not been identified. One base away there is no much larger clone; base qualities are not given.

The full study reports these points: A later genetic analysis associated a missense DCLRE1C variant with V-gene and J-gene trimming of TCR beta chains, and an independent cohort replicated the association. According to a later analysis, most CMV-associated TCR beta chains appeared to be HLA-restricted, and the HLA associations seemed to be driven largely by CMV exposure. Correlated functional status among segregating V segments might be attributable to linkage disequilibrium, but an unknown experimental factor could not be ruled out. Most TCR sequences were seen in very few donors, while some public TCRs were found in many individuals. In this cohort, only TCR beta chains were sequenced, and detectable features were limited by the absence of alpha or paired-chain data. It was suggested by the authors that the approach could potentially be generalized to other disease states and immunological phenotypes. Three of the identified cytomegalovirus-associated TCR beta chains were confirmed in vitro to be specific for cytomegalovirus antigens. Several of the top co-occurrence clusters appeared to be linked to parvovirus B19, influenza, CMV and Epstein-Barr virus, according to a later analysis. In a later genetic analysis, fewer N-insertions in productive TCRs were reported among donors in an Asian-associated ancestry cluster than the roughly 700-donor mean. Some IMGT-functional V segments, including TRBV6-2 and TRBV6-3, could not be distinguished by the 87-base-pair reads and were therefore excluded. When HLA alleles, especially DR and DQ, strongly co-occurred, attributing TCR associations to individual alleles was difficult. A later analysis associated approximately 17,000 TCR beta sequences with specific HLA alleles at a false discovery rate of 0.05. Because HLA typing was missing for some donors at each locus, association tests included only the typed subset. The sequencing pipeline was judged likely to have produced a cluster of highly shared sequence variants as a technical artifact. In a later analysis, the rate of TCR association differed among HLA loci, with DRB1 alleles having the most associated TCRs and HLA-C alleles having the fewest. Because counts were too low, around 18 rarely observed V segments, including chromosome 9 orphons, were left out of the earlier analysis of some 600 of the donors. A further reported finding was that TCR beta sequences accurately predicted the HLA-A and HLA-B alleles for most subjects in the first cohort. Cytomegalovirus status was reported to be diagnosed by the classifier with high specificity and sensitivity in both the original and validation cohorts. The study gave a list of some 150 TCR beta chains associated with cytomegalovirus. For the cohort, immune exposure information was limited to CMV serostatus. Roughly uniform sequencing depth across donors was assumed in presence/absence analyses, although this assumption may not hold. A later analysis found that HLA-associated TCR beta chains were more clonally expanded and had lower generation probabilities than equally common non-associated chains. An earlier analysis of 450 to 750 of the donors showed that most TCR beta V segments appeared in productive rearrangements either about 90% or about 30% of the time, which broadly matched IMGT annotations.

To prepare the library, the immunoSEQ multiplex PCR assay was applied. A mixture of 60 forward primers for TCR Vbeta segments and 13 reverse primers for TCR Jbeta segments was used in the multiplex PCR. A multiplex PCR assay on genomic DNA amplified the CDR3 region of rearranged TCR beta genes. The amplified TCR beta libraries were sequenced on the Illumina HiSeq System as 87-base-pair reads. The source study handled its data this way. Across the roughly 600 repertoires, a later analysis counted 75 million to 90 million unique TCR beta chains, some 11 million of which were shared by at least two donors. A nearest-neighbor algorithm error-corrected the raw reads and collapsed the reads into unique sequences, merging closely related sequences to remove PCR and sequencing errors. Alignment of CDR3 sequences to IMGT reference sequences was used to assign V, D and J gene segments. For a sequence to be retained, at least a six-nucleotide match to both a V gene segment and a J gene segment was required. Rearrangements were classified as productive when the CDR3 lacked stop codons and remained in frame with V and J, and all other rearrangements were classified as non-productive. CDR3 was defined by IMGT convention, running from the second conserved V-encoded cysteine to the conserved J-encoded phenylalanine. In an earlier analysis of around 640 of the donors, sequences lacking an unambiguous match to a single V gene segment were excluded. An earlier analysis of around 600 of the donors classified V segments as functional when productive rearrangements were above 56.7% and as segregating when the standard deviation between donors was above 5%. A statistical classification framework was built to diagnose cytomegalovirus status from the catalog of TCR beta chain sequences. A later analysis assigned V and J genes by comparing TCR nucleotide sequences with IMGT/GENE-DB human TR gene sequences. In a later analysis, CDR3 sequences and most-parsimonious VDJ recombination scenarios were assigned using the TCRdist pipeline. A later analysis defined each TCR beta chain by its CDR3 amino acid sequence plus V-gene family, and excluded reads lacking a unique V-gene family. As a way to deal with suspected cross-contamination and a sequencing artifact, a later analysis dropped over 550 nucleotide sequences that were highly shared and had low generation probability. In a later analysis, a clonal expansion index was calculated for each public chain from normalized within-repertoire ranks of inferred template counts. In a later analysis, generation probabilities were computed with a VDJ recombination model fitted to out-of-frame rearrangements, and the resulting probabilities were checked against IGoR. Hypergeometric tests were used in a later analysis to score TCR-TCR, TCR-HLA and TCR-CMV co-occurrence, with a repertoire-size bias correction applied to the TCR pairs. False discovery rates were estimated in a later analysis by permuting HLA or CMV assignments 20 times. In a later analysis, co-occurring TCRs were grouped with DBSCAN, and TCRdist sequence similarity was added when clustering was performed within HLA-allele-positive subsets. Repertoires with fewer than 30,000 or more than 120,000 public chains were left out of co-occurrence clustering, as were a handful of repertoires with anomalous nucleotide sharing. In TCRdb, the immuneACCESS table is reduced to in-frame sequences with V and J assigned. These tables do not hold every clone; where another copy was compared, an unresolved V gene accounts for under half, and the others remain unexplained. V, J and clone size reflect that table, while D and trimming were determined from the DNA. The sample records around 200,000 clones, about 80% of which are singletons. The leading ten clones occupy around 0.57% of the sample.

The cohort was made up of under 800 healthy bone marrow donors. All cohort members were sampled while nominally healthy, although unrecorded immune exposures were likely present. The donor tested CMV seronegative and was one of the 352 seronegative cohort members. A peripheral blood sample was collected from each donor, and TCR beta sequencing was performed on peripheral blood mononuclear cells. Genomic DNA extraction from the blood cell samples was performed with the Qiagen DNeasy Blood Extraction Kit. This sequence uses TRBV29-1 and TRBJ1-1; no D segment can be confidently identified. This clonotype was obtained from a middle-aged woman in good health and CMV-seronegative. The source material was PBMCs. The encoded CDR3 is CSVEGSAGTEAFF. The nucleotide sequence reads as follows: TGCAGCGTTGAAGGATCTGCAGGCACTGAAGCTTTCTTT.